This T cell receptor beta chain emerged from a study of naive and memory T cell subsets. Both TRBC1 and TRBC2 were covered by a beta constant-region primer of two equimolar oligonucleotides. TCRdb called the UMI-ligation and nested PCR reads again in MiXCR, with one record for every CDR3 protein. The data contain 70,000 to 95,000 distinct CDR3 sequences, 5.5% to 8.5% of them singletons. Germline CDR1 reads LGHNT; CDR2 reads FRNRAP. V lost 6 bases, J lost 1 base, and 9 bases lay in between. The CDR3 covers 13 residues. The sequencing input was central memory CD4+ T cells from blood. This receptor was taken from a human donor in good health. The chain links TRBV12-5 to TRBJ1-1; D is possibly TRBD1 (6 bases). The CDR3 region is CASGQGGNTEAFF. The CDR3 nucleotides read TGTGCTAGTGGACAGGGAGGGAACACTGAAGCTTTCTTT.